This T cell receptor beta chain was sequenced during a study of cytomegalovirus exposure and HLA in healthy donors. CDR1 and CDR2 from the germline V gene are SGHVS and FNYEAQ. The CDR3 consists of 16 residues. V was trimmed by 1 base and J by 4 bases, leaving 16 bases between them. Comments on this clone: Its matching antigen is unknown.

Study-level results: TCR beta V- and J-gene trimming, according to a later analysis, was linked to a missense DCLRE1C variant.

The PCR used 60 Vbeta and 13 Jbeta primers. Here immunoSEQ multiplex PCR was the method, and the copy in TCRdb shows in-frame clones only, minus some. Here the sample spans about 230,000 clones, approximately 85% being singletons. Sequenced material: PBMCs. V and J are TRBV7-6 and TRBJ2-5; a possible D gene is TRBD2 (5 bases). The sequence came from a girl under 10 years old in good health and CMV-seronegative. The CDR3 loop reads CASSLEGGGAAETQYF. The CDR3 bases are TGTGCCAGCAGCTTAGAGGGCGGAGGTGCGGCAGAGACCCAGTACTTC.